This T cell receptor (beta chain) was sequenced for a study of cytomegalovirus exposure and HLA in healthy donors. The study, taken as a whole, reports: In vitro work confirmed that a few CMV-associated chains recognize CMV antigens.

The protocol was immunoSEQ multiplex PCR, while the TCRdb copy is restricted to in-frame clones and leaves out a portion. This table has 100,000 to 150,000 clones, approximately 90% appearing once. After removal of 2 bases from V and 3 bases from J, the junction contained 6 bases not matched to a gene. This CDR3 has 16 residues. Per germline, CDR1 LGHNT and CDR2 FRNRAP. The study drew the donors from its roughly 130-subject validation cohort, separate from the approximately 700-subject first cohort. As to this clone: Its antigen is currently unknown.

This receptor was obtained from a man aged 18 to 29 in good health and CMV-seropositive. Sample: PBMCs. This chain connects TRBV12-5 to TRBJ2-2; 7 bases are shared with TRBD1. The CDR3, as DNA: TGTGCTAGTGGTTTGCCAAACAGGGGTCACACCGGGGAGCTGTTTTTT. Residues: CASGLPNRGHTGELFF. Looking up the rest from reference TRBV12-5 and TRBJ2-2 gives the full variable domain: DARVTQTPRHKVTEMGQEVTMRCQPILGHNTVFWYRQTMMQGLELLAYFRNRAPLDDSGMPKDRFSAEMPDATLATLKIQPSEPRDSAVYFCASGLPNRGHTGELFFGEGSRLTVL.